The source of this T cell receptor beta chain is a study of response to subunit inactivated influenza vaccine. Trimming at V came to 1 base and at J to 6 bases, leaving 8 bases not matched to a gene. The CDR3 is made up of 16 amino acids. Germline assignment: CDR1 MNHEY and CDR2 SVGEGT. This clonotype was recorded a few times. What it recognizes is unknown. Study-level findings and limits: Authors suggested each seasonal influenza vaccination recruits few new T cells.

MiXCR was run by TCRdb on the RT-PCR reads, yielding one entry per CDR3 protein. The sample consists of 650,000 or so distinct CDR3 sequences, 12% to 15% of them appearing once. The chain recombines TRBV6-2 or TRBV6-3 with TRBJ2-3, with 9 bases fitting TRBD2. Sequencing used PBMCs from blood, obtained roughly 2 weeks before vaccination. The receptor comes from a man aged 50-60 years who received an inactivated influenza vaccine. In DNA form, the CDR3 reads TGTGCCAGCAGTTACTTGGCGGGAGGGCCCGCGGATACGCAGTATTTT. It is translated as CASSYLAGGPADTQYF.